What follows describes a single T cell receptor beta chain. These data belong to a study of blood T cell repertoires in COVID-19. For the study at large: Samples came from the United States, Italy and Spain, spanning acute and convalescent COVID-19. PBMCs, B-cell-depleted T cells, or T cells were the source of the cDNA or gDNA that made up the material.

Per the authors' pipeline: Amplification with reference gene primers provided the estimates of nucleated cell counts. Sequenced by immunoSEQ multiplex PCR; TCRdb stores in-frame clones only, minus some. V and J calls and clone size are given by that table; D and trimming were obtained from the DNA. Of roughly 300,000 clones in the sample, more than 80% were seen once. Germline V gives CDR1 DFQATT, CDR2 SNEGSKA (reference sequence). The CDR3 consists of 12 residues. Trimming took off 3 bases at V and 10 bases at J, with 13 bases between the two ends. The genes are TRBV20-1 and TRBJ2-1; D possibly corresponds to TRBD2 (5 bases). The sequence came from a man between 18 and 35 years old who had recovered from COVID-19. The sample comprised peripheral blood. CDR3 sequence: CSASDYFKEQFF. Here the CDR3 DNA reads TGCAGTGCTAGTGACTACTTCAAAGAGCAGTTCTTC.